One sample yielded the 2 T cell receptor beta chains listed below, sequenced in a study of blood T cell repertoires in COVID-19. Generated by immunoSEQ multiplex PCR, the TCRdb table keeps only in-frame clones and is missing some. The sample records about 72,000 clones, 70% to 90% being singletons. Source material: peripheral blood. Receptor source: a man between 65 and 80 years old with active or convalescent COVID-19.

This chain connects TRBV12-3 or TRBV12-4 to TRBJ1-1; D uncertain. V lost 1 base and J 1 base, leaving 4 bases between the germline ends. The CDR3 has 13 residues. The CDR3 region is CASSLGGNTEAFF. The CDR3 nucleotides are TGTGCCAGCAGTTTAGGCGGGAACACTGAAGCTTTCTTT.

The gene calls are TRBV5-5 and TRBJ2-4, with 7 bases that match TRBD1. Per the germline V gene, CDR1 is SGHKS and CDR2 is YYEKEE (reference sequence). J was trimmed by 2 bases and V by 2 bases; bases with no gene match: 7. The CDR3 is 16 residues long. CDR3 residues: CASSFLPTGPKNIQYF. The CDR3 coding sequence is TGTGCCAGCAGCTTCCTGCCGACAGGGCCCAAAAACATTCAGTACTTC.